These 16 T cell receptor beta chains share one sample of origin, sequenced in a study of blood T cell repertoires in COVID-19. Using immunoSEQ multiplex PCR, the repertoire was profiled, and TCRdb retains in-frame clones only, with some absent. The table has more than 40,000 clones, around nine tenths seen once. The sequencing sample was made of peripheral blood. These receptors were collected from a man aged 80 or over with acute or convalescent COVID-19.

The chain combines TRBV10-3 with TRBJ2-7, with 8 nucleotides matching TRBD1. Looked up from germline, CDR1 is ENHRY and CDR2 is SYGVKD. Germline trimming cut 4 bases from V and 5 bases from J; bases unmatched to any gene: 4. There are 13 residues in the CDR3. Here the CDR3 reads CAISGTGGDEQYF. The CDR3 region has the DNA TGTGCCATCAGTGGTACAGGGGGAGACGAGCAGTACTTC.

This clone appeared once. The rearrangement uses TRBV4-1 and TRBJ1-4; D possibly corresponds to TRBD1 (5 bases). V was shortened by 0 bases and J by 7 bases, with 12 bases between the two germline ends. The CDR3 has 15 amino acids. The germline CDR1 and CDR2 sequences are MGHRA and YSYEKL. CDR3 nucleotide sequence: TGCGCCAGCAGCCAAGAAGGCAGGGATGGTGAAAAACTGTTTTTT. Its protein is CASSQEGRDGEKLFF.

This clone has more than one count but fewer than ten. The V and J genes are TRBV11-3 and TRBJ2-3; unclear D gene. The V gene lost 1 base and the J gene lost 6 bases, with 8 bases spanning the gap. CDR1 and CDR2 (germline): SGHNT, YENEEA. The CDR3 length is 13 residues. The CDR3 DNA is TGTGCCAGCAGCTTAGTCCCGCGGGATACGCAGTATTTT. Amino acids: CASSLVPRDTQYF.

The chain has TRBV3-1 (or the pseudogene TRBV3-2) and TRBJ2-1; 11 bases match TRBD2. The V segment lost 4 bases and the J segment 6 bases; nucleotides outside the gene matches: 8. The germline gives CDR1 LGHDT, CDR2 YNNKEL (reference sequence). CDR3 length: 16 residues. CDR3 DNA sequence: TGTGCCAGCAGCCGTTATAGCGGGGGGGCCTTCAATGAGCAGTTCTTC. It codes for CASSRYSGGAFNEQFF.

This clone was detected a few times. The gene calls are TRBV27 and TRBJ1-1, with D unresolved. The CDR3 loop spans 14 amino acids. The germline V gene encodes CDR1 MNHEY and CDR2 SMNVEV (reference sequence). V was cut by 0 bases and J by 2 bases, with 7 bases left in between. CDR3 in amino acids: CASSLSAVNTEAFF. The CDR3 region has the DNA TGTGCCAGCAGTTTATCGGCGGTAAACACTGAAGCTTTCTTT.

The V gene is TRBV10-3, the J gene TRBJ1-2; TRBD1 matches 9 bases. The CDR3 spans 14 residues. V shed 7 bases and J 7 bases; nucleotides not matched to a gene: 10. Germline CDR1 reads ENHRY; CDR2 reads SYGVKD. The CDR3 sequence is CAITMRQGDAGYTF. The CDR3 nucleotides read TGTGCCATCACTATGCGACAGGGGGACGCTGGCTACACCTTC.

The table lists this clone with a few counts. The rearrangement links TRBV18 to TRBJ1-6, with 10 bases matching TRBD1. Germline loops: CDR1 KGHSH, CDR2 LQKENI. The CDR3 consists of 14 residues. V dropped 3 bases and J dropped 10; count of bases not matched to a gene: 3. CDR3 protein: CASSPPGQGSPLHF. The CDR3, as DNA: TGTGCCAGCTCACCCCCGGGACAGGGGTCACCCCTCCACTTT.

V gene TRBV12-3 or TRBV12-4 combines with J gene TRBJ1-6; unclear D gene. V shed 2 bases and J shed 7 bases, with 6 bases lying between them. The CDR3 loop spans 13 amino acids. CDR3 sequence reads: CASSLFRNSPLHF. The CDR3 DNA reads as TGTGCCAGCAGTTTATTCAGGAATTCACCCCTCCACTTT.

The DNA of the CDR3 is TGTGCCATCAGCCAAACCCCTACGGCGGGCGTAATCACAGATACGCAGTATTTT. Its protein product is CAISQTPTAGVITDTQYF. V is TRBV10-3 and J is TRBJ2-3; D possibly corresponds to TRBD2 (5 bases). V was shortened by 6 bases and J by 2 bases, with 24 bases between the two germline ends. In germline, CDR1 is ENHRY, CDR2 SYGVKD. This CDR3 spans 18 amino acids.

V usage is TRBV27 and J usage is TRBJ2-3; D not certain. Germline loops: CDR1 MNHEY, CDR2 SMNVEV (reference sequence). V dropped 5 bases and J dropped 4 bases, with 13 bases sitting between them. The CDR3 runs to 14 residues. CDR3 sequence (DNA): TGTGCCAGCAGTCTCACCGGGTCAGCAGATACGCAGTATTTT. It specifies CASSLTGSADTQYF.

The chain uses TRBV2 and TRBJ2-3; no definite D call. The CDR3 is 14 residues long. CDR1 and CDR2 (germline): SNHLY, FYNNEI. Trimming took 4 bases from V and 2 from J, leaving 10 bases between them. CDR3 region: CASSAGVDTDTQYF. CDR3 sequence (DNA): TGTGCCAGCAGTGCGGGTGTGGACACAGATACGCAGTATTTT.

Concerning this clone itself: The junction departs from the called germline gene at one end, perhaps through a read error. The rearrangement joins TRBV6-1 to TRBJ2-5, with TRBD1 matching over 10 bases. The CDR3 is 15 residues long. The V gene's germline CDR1 is MNHNS and CDR2 SASEGT. The CDR3: CASSEGTGDQETQYF. The CDR3 DNA follows: TGTGCCAGCAGCGAAGGGACAGGGGACCAAGAGACCCAGTACTTC.

The chain joins TRBV7-2 to TRBJ2-7, with 10 bases matching TRBD2. The germline V gene encodes CDR1 SGHTA and CDR2 FQGNSA. Trimming cost V 1 base and J 6 bases; bases outside gene matches: 3. The CDR3 consists of 14 residues. In DNA form, the CDR3 reads TGTGCCAGCAGCTTAGGACTAGCGGGTGGCGAGCAGTACTTC. It translates to CASSLGLAGGEQYF. Full variable domain (missing parts from reference TRBV7-2 and TRBJ2-7): GAGVSQSPSNKVTEKGKDVELRCDPISGHTALYWYRQSLGQGLEFLIYFQGNSAPDKSGLPSDRFSAERTGGSVSTLTIQRTQQEDSAVYLCASSLGLAGGEQYFGPGTRLTVT.

V and J are TRBV2 and TRBJ2-7; TRBD1 matches at 11 bases. The CDR3 has 15 residues. Trimming took 4 bases from V and 3 from J; bases not matched to a gene: 5. From germline, CDR1 is SNHLY and CDR2 FYNNEI. CDR3 in amino acids: CASSARTGGHYEQYF. CDR3 nucleotide sequence: TGTGCCAGCAGTGCCAGGACAGGGGGCCACTACGAGCAGTACTTC.

This chain links TRBV19 with TRBJ2-5, with 7 bases aligning to TRBD1. The V and J ends lost 6 bases and 3 bases, in that order; junction bases with no gene match: 7. This CDR3 is 14 amino acids long. Germline V CDR1 and CDR2: LNHDA, SQIVND (reference sequence). Here the CDR3 DNA reads TGTGCCAGTAGCATAAGACAGGGTAAAGAGACCCAGTACTTC. It is translated as CASSIRQGKETQYF.

The gene calls are TRBV3-1 (or the pseudogene TRBV3-2) and TRBJ2-7, with a weak D call TRBD1 (6 bases). The CDR3 is made up of 13 amino acids. V was shortened by 6 bases and J by 3 bases, with 12 bases between the two germline ends. The V gene's germline CDR1 is LGHDT and CDR2 YNNKEL (reference sequence). CDR3 protein: CASSHRRGYEQYF. CDR3 sequence (DNA): TGTGCCAGCAGTCACCGCAGGGGCTACGAGCAGTACTTC.